The sequence of this T cell receptor (beta chain) was determined in a study of blood T cell repertoires in COVID-19. This CDR3 has 17 residues. Deletions cut 4 bases from V and 0 bases from J, with 15 bases between. The germline V gene has CDR1 SEHNR and CDR2 FQNEAQ (reference sequence). Clones were read by immunoSEQ multiplex PCR, and TCRdb kept only the in-frame ones, dropping some. Seen here are about 170,000 clones, more than 75% observed once, and the top ten hold around 5.1%. The sequenced sample was peripheral blood. The gene calls are TRBV7-9 and TRBJ2-2, with D perhaps matching TRBD2 (7 bases). This sequence was found in a man aged 18 to 35 with COVID-19, enrolled during active disease. CDR3 protein: CASSSRGGTPNTGELFF. For the CDR3, the DNA is TGTGCCAGCAGCTCCAGGGGAGGGACTCCGAACACCGGGGAGCTGTTTTTT. Full variable domain (outside the CDR3, taken from reference TRBV7-9 and TRBJ2-2): DTGVSQNPRHKITKRGQNVTFRCDPISEHNRLYWYRQTLGQGPEFLTYFQNEAQLEKSRLLSDRFSAERPKGSFSTLEIQRTEQGDSAMYLCASSSRGGTPNTGELFFGEGSRLTVL.